This T cell receptor beta chain comes out of a study of blood T cell repertoires in COVID-19. Background on the study: Whether acute or convalescent, the COVID-19 samples came from the United States, Italy and Spain. The cDNA or gDNA used as material had been derived from T cells, B-cell-depleted T cells, or PBMCs.

The CDR3 has 15 residues. The germline V gene has CDR1 LGHDT and CDR2 YNNKEL (reference sequence). The V and J ends lost 1 base and 3 bases, in that order; junction bases with no gene match: 2. One Seattle source followed patients from active infection through their disease course. Authors' analysis steps: Reference gene primer amplification in the assay estimated nucleated cell counts. Assay: immunoSEQ multiplex PCR; the TCRdb copy retains only in-frame clones and omits some. V and J calls and clone size follow that table, whereas D and trimming were derived from the DNA. This sample has under 100,000 clones, with around 82% found just once.

This clonotype was sampled from a woman over 75 with COVID-19, enrolled during active disease. The chain carries TRBV3-1 (or the pseudogene TRBV3-2) and TRBJ2-1; TRBD2 aligns across 8 bases. Sequences were obtained from peripheral blood. The CDR3 loop is CASSQGTSLYNEQFF. In DNA form, the CDR3 reads TGTGCCAGCAGCCAAGGGACTAGCCTCTACAATGAGCAGTTCTTC.